This TCR beta chain was retrieved from a study of cytomegalovirus exposure and HLA in healthy donors. Study as a whole: Among approximately 400 genotyped donors, more than 65% fell in the Caucasian-associated ancestry cluster.

As concerns this clone: The target antigen is unknown.

The PCR used 60 Vbeta and 13 Jbeta primers. Data came from immunoSEQ multiplex PCR; TCRdb stores just in-frame clones and leaves some out. The listing records 100,000 to 150,000 clones. The germline V gene has CDR1 GTSNPN and CDR2 SVGIG (reference sequence). The CDR3 is 12 residues long. Trimming cost V 2 bases and J 6 bases, with 7 bases left between them. General study findings and limits: Later analysis found that TCR beta chains associated with HLA were more clonally expanded than other, equally common chains. Approximately 17,000 TCR beta sequences were associated with HLA alleles at 0.05 false discovery rate in a later analysis.

This clonotype was sampled from a man younger than 30 in good health and CMV-seronegative. J is TRBJ1-4 and V is TRBV30; D remains ambiguous. The sample was PBMCs. In DNA form, the CDR3 reads TGTGCCTGGAGTCAAACGGATGAAAAACTGTTTTTT. Protein product: CAWSQTDEKLFF.